The 4 T cell receptor beta chains presented below share a single source sample, sequenced in a study of blood T cell repertoires in COVID-19. Generated by immunoSEQ multiplex PCR, the TCRdb table keeps only in-frame clones and is missing some. The sample lists about 100,000 clones; about 89% were seen once. The sequencing sample was made of peripheral blood. The receptors shown here come from a man aged 45-65 years with acute or convalescent COVID-19.

The V and J genes are TRBV6-4 and TRBJ2-1, with D possibly being TRBD2 (5 bases). The germline CDR1 and CDR2 sequences are MRHNA and SNTAGT. This CDR3 has 15 residues. V was clipped by 5 bases and J by 4 bases, with 15 bases between them. The CDR3 region is CASSFTLGSYNEQFF. DNA for the CDR3: TGTGCCAGCAGTTTCACTTTAGGGAGTTACAATGAGCAGTTCTTC.

This clone has just one count. The genes are TRBV2 and TRBJ2-7; 7 bases agree with TRBD1. Germline V gene sequence: CDR1 SNHLY, CDR2 FYNNEI. The trim removed 6 bases at V and 4 bases at J, leaving 6 bases unmatched. This CDR3 region has 13 residues. CDR3 residues: CASSTGTEYEQYF. The CDR3 DNA reads as TGTGCCAGCAGCACCGGGACAGAATACGAGCAGTACTTC.

The rearrangement links TRBV6-5 to TRBJ2-1; possibly TRBD2 for D (6 bases). CDR3 length equals 14 residues. V dropped 8 bases and J dropped 2 bases, with 13 bases sitting between them. Germline CDR1 is MNHEY and CDR2 is SVGAGI. CDR3 residues: CASSIADTYNEQFF. The CDR3 DNA is TGTGCCAGCTCCATAGCGGACACCTACAATGAGCAGTTCTTC.

The J gene is TRBJ1-2, the V gene TRBV28; TRBD1 matches 7 bases. Losses at the gene ends were 6 bases for V and 4 bases for J; bases not matched to a gene: 8. This CDR3 spans 14 amino acids. Looked up from germline, CDR1 is MDHEN and CDR2 is SYDVKM. CDR3 bases: TGTGCCAGCAGCCAAGGGGACAGATCCTATGGCTACACCTTC. Translated: CASSQGDRSYGYTF.